This T cell receptor (beta chain) was found in a study of shared clonotypes between healthy human individuals. Regarding the study as a whole: Around 5% was the fraction of naive CD4 clonotypes found shared across a few donors.

There are 14 residues in the CDR3. The ends were cut back, 2 bases at V and 2 bases at J, with 7 bases in the middle. In germline, CDR1 is SGDLS, CDR2 YYNGEE. Authors' analysis steps: Filtering differed because ImmunoSEQ produced junction-only sequences that carried no quality scores. The protocol was immunoSEQ multiplex PCR, while the TCRdb copy is restricted to in-frame clones and leaves out a portion. V and J calls and clone size are copied from that table; D and trimming were computed from the DNA. The sample holds about 2.1 million clones; roughly 91% are singletons and the top ten take approximately 1.7%. To note about this clone: Its antigen remains unknown. Other DNA sequences in this sample translate to the same CDR3.

CD8 cells classed as naive were CD45RO-negative and positively selected for CCR7, excluding terminally differentiated effector memory CD45RA+ cells. The chain has TRBV9 and TRBJ1-4; D uncertain. The sequence derives from a man in his late teens or twenties in good health. Some clones in this sample may be carry-over from other donors' samples. The specimen sequenced was naive CD8+ T cells from PBMCs. CDR3 protein: CASSVGSTNEKLFF. CDR3 DNA: TGTGCCAGCAGCGTGGGCAGCACTAATGAAAAACTGTTTTTT.